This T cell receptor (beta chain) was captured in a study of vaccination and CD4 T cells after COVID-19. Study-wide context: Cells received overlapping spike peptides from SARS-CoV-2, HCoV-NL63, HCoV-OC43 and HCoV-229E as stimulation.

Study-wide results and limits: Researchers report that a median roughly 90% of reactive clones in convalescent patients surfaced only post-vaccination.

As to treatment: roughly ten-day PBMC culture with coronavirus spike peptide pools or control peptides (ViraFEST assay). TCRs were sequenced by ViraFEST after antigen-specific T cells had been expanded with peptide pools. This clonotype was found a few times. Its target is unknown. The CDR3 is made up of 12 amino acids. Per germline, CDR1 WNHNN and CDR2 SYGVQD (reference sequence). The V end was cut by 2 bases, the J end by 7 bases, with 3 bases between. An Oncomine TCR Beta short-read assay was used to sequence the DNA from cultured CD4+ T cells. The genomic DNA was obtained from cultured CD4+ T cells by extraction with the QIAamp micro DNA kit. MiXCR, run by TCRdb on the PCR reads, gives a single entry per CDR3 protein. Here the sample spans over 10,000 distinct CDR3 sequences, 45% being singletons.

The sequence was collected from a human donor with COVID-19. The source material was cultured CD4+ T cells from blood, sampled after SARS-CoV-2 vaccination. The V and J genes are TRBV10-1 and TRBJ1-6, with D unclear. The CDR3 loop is CASSEGNSPLHF. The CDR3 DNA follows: TGCGCCAGCAGTGAGGGGAATTCACCCCTCCACTTT.